Following are 5 T cell receptor beta chains from one sample sequenced in a study of CD8+CD57+ T cells in acquired aplastic anemia. Patients sequenced had flow cytometry evidence of CD8+CD57+ cell expansion. Genomic DNA, serving as template, underwent TCR beta VDJ and CDR3 profiling. One entry per CDR3 protein results from TCRdb running MiXCR on the reads. The sample holds 160,000 or so distinct CDR3 sequences; 40% to 55% are singletons and the top ten take less than 3%. Material for sequencing was sorted CD4+, CD8+, or CD8+CD57+ T cells (not recorded which) from PBMCs. The receptors stem from a human donor with aplastic anemia.

This CDR3 reads CASSIHSYGYTF. Written as DNA, the CDR3 is TGTGCCAGTAGTATACACTCATATGGCTACACCTTC. The chain has TRBV19 and TRBJ1-2; D is unresolved. This CDR3 spans 12 amino acids. Per germline, CDR1 LNHDA and CDR2 SQIVND (reference sequence). V gave up 2 bases and J gave up 5 bases, with 6 bases separating them.

This clonotype was detected many times. V is TRBV6-2 or TRBV6-3 and J is TRBJ1-5; no definite D call. The CDR3 spans 13 residues. The V end was cut by 7 bases, the J end by 5 bases, with 12 bases between. Per the germline V gene, CDR1 is MNHEY and CDR2 is SVGEGT. CDR3 nucleotides: TGTGCCAGCATGGCTCACTCGGATCAGCCCCAGCATTTT. This translates into CASMAHSDQPQHF.

The chain employs TRBV18 and TRBJ1-1, with D possibly matching TRBD1 (6 bases). The CDR3 extends over 14 amino acids. Germline V gives CDR1 KGHSH, CDR2 LQKENI. V gave up 2 bases and J gave up 6 bases, with 13 bases separating them. The CDR3 sequence: CASSPVQGGPEAFF. CDR3 nucleotide sequence: TGTGCCAGCTCACCAGTTCAAGGGGGGCCTGAAGCTTTCTTT.

Of note for this clonotype: This may be a read error, as it is one base from a much larger clone. This rearrangement joins TRBV12-3 or TRBV12-4 to TRBJ2-2; 9 positions match TRBD2. The CDR3 length is 18 residues. As DNA, the CDR3 is TGTGCCAGCAGTTTACAGGCGGGACTAGCAACGAACACCGGGGAGCTGCTTTTT. Encoded protein: CASSLQAGLATNTGELLF.

There are many counts of this clonotype. The chain is built from TRBV19 and TRBJ2-2; 7 bases fit TRBD2. The germline V gene has CDR1 LNHDA and CDR2 SQIVND (reference sequence). CDR3 length: 17 amino acids. V lost 5 bases, J lost 2 bases, and 11 bases stayed unmatched. CDR3 region: CASSGGGSTFNTGELFF. CDR3 sequence (DNA): TGTGCCAGTAGTGGGGGAGGGTCGACGTTTAACACCGGGGAGCTGTTTTTT. Variable domain in full (rest from reference TRBV19 and TRBJ2-2): DGGITQSPKYLFRKEGQNVTLSCEQNLNHDAMYWYRQDPGQGLRLIYYSQIVNDFQKGDIAEGYSVSREKKESFPLTVTSAQKNPTAFYLCASSGGGSTFNTGELFFGEGSRLTVL.